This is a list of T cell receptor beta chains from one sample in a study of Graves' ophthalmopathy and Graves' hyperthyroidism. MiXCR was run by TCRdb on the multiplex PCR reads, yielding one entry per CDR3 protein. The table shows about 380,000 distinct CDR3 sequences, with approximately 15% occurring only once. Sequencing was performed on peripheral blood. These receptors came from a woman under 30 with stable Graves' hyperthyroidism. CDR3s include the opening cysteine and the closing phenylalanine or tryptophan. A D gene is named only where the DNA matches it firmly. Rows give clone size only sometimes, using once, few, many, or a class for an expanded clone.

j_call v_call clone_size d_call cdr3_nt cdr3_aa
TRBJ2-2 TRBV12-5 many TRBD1 TGTGCTAGTGGCCGAGCCACAGGGGGGACCGGGGAGCTGTTTTTT CASGRATGGTGELFF
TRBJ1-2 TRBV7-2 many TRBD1 TGTGCCAGCAGCTCTGGCAGGGGGCTGTCGTCTGGCTACACCTTC CASSSGRGLSSGYTF
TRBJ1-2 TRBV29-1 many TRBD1 TGCAGCGTTGAAGCGGGACAGGGTCCAGACTATGGCTACACCTTC CSVEAGQGPDYGYTF
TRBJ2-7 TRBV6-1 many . TGTGCCAGCAGTGGTAAAGGTAGGAAGTCCTACGAGCAGTACTTC CASSGKGRKSYEQYF
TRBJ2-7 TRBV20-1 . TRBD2 TGCAGTGCTAGGCATAGCGGGAGCACCTACGAGCAGTACTTC CSARHSGSTYEQYF
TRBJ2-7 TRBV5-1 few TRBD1 TGCGCCAGCAGCAAGGACAGGCCCTACGAGCAGTACTTC CASSKDRPYEQYF
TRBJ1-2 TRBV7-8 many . TGTGCCAGCAGCTACATTCTGGAAGCTAACTATGGCTACACCTTC CASSYILEANYGYTF
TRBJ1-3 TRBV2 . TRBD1 TGTGCCAGCGGGACAGGGGATGTTGCCATATATTTT CASGTGDVAIYF
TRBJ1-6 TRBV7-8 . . TGTGCCAGCACCCGGGAGAGCTCCTATAATTCACCCCTCCACTTT CASTRESSYNSPLHF
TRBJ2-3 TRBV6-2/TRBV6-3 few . TGTGCCAGCAGTTACACTAGGGGGGATACGCAGTATTTT CASSYTRGDTQYF
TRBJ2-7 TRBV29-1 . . TGCAGCGTTGAAGGGCTAGTAGGCTACGAGCAGTACTTC CSVEGLVGYEQYF
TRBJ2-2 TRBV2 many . TGTGCCAGCAAGGGGGGAGGATCCGGGGAGCTGTTTTTT CASKGGGSGELFF
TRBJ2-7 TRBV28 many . TGTGCCAGCAGTATTTGGGGGCGGGTGGACGAGCAGTACTTC CASSIWGRVDEQYF
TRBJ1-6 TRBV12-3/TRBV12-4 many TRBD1 TGTGCCAGCAGTTCGACAGGGGGCTCTTCACCCCTCCACTTT CASSSTGGSSPLHF
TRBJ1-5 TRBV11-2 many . TGTGCCAGCAGCGCAACAGGAAATAGCAATCAGCCCCAGCATTTT CASSATGNSNQPQHF
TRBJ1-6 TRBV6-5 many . TGTGCCAGCAGTCCAGTTTTCGATAATTCACCCCTCCACTTT CASSPVFDNSPLHF
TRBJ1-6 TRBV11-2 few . TGTGCCAGCAGCTTCGGCAGGAGGAGCAATTCACCCCTCCACTTT CASSFGRRSNSPLHF
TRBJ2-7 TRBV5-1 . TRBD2 TGCGCCAGCAGACGAGCGGGAGCTGAGTCCTACGAGCAGTACTTC CASRRAGAESYEQYF
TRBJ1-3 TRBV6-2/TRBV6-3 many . TGTGCCAGCAGTTACTCGAAGCTGCAGAGAAACACCATATATTTT CASSYSKLQRNTIYF
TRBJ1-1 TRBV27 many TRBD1 TGTGCCAGCAGTTTCGTTTCGAGGGGGCTGGTAAATCGGCAGTTCACTGAAGCTTTCTTT CASSFVSRGLVNRQFTEAFF
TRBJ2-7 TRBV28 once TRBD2 TGTGCCAGCAGCGCTAGGACTAGAAGCTCCTACGAGCAGTACTTC CASSARTRSSYEQYF
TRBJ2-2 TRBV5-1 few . TGCGCCAGCAGCTCTATATCTCCTGCGAACACCGGGGAGCTGTTTTTT CASSSISPANTGELFF
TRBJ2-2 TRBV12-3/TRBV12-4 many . TGTGCCAGCAGTTTGGTTGGGACCGGGGAGCTGTTTTTT CASSLVGTGELFF
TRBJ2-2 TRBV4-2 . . TGTGCCAGCAGCCAACTTGACCAACGTCCGGAGCTGTTTTTT CASSQLDQRPELFF
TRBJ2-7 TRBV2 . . TGTGCCAGCAAGGAGAAAGTCTACGAGCAGTACTTC CASKEKVYEQYF
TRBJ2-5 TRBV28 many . TGTGCCAGCAGTTTATTCGGTGGGGAGGAGACCCAGTACTTC CASSLFGGEETQYF
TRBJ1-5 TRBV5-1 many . TGCGCCAGCAGCCCGGACGGTAATCAGCCCCAGCATTTT CASSPDGNQPQHF
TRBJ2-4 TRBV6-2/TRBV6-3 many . TGTGCCAGCAGGGCGGTGGCCAAAAACATTCAGTACTTC CASRAVAKNIQYF
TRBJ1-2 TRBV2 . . TGTGCCAGCACCCTGGCTGGGGGAGGCTACACCTTC CASTLAGGGYTF
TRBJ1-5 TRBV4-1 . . TGCGCCAGCAGCCAAGTGGCAAGTAATCAGCCCCAGCATTTT CASSQVASNQPQHF
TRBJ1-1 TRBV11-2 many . TGTGCCAGCAGCTTAGATCGTTGGGGCAGTACGGGGGAGAACACTGAAGCTTTCTTT CASSLDRWGSTGENTEAFF
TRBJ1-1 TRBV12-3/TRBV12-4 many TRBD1 TGTGCCAGCACCAGGACAGGGCGGTCTAACACTGAAGCTTTCTTT CASTRTGRSNTEAFF
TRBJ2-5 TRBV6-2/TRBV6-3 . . TGTGCCAGCAGCCGGGGGGCCTTTGGTGGTGGAGAGACCCAGTACTTC CASSRGAFGGGETQYF
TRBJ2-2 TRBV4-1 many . TGCGCCAGCAGCCAAGTCAAACGGAACAGTAACACCGGGGAGCTGTTTTTT CASSQVKRNSNTGELFF
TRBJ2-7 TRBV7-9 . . TGTGCCAGCAGCTTAGGAGGTCACGGGTCAAACGAGCAGTACTTC CASSLGGHGSNEQYF
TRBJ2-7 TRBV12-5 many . TGTGCTAGTGGACAGGAAATTATGCCCTACGAGCAGTACTTC CASGQEIMPYEQYF
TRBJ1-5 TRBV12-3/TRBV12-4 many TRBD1 TGTGCCAGCAGTTTTAGGGACAGGGGTCAGCCCCAGCATTTT CASSFRDRGQPQHF
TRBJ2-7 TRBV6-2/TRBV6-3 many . TGTGCCAGCAGTACAGGGTTCCCAGAGCAGTACTTC CASSTGFPEQYF
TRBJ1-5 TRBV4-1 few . TGCGCCAGCAGTCCAAGTCAGCCCCAGCATTTT CASSPSQPQHF
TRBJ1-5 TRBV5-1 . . TGCGCCAGCAGCTTGGGACACGGGGATCAGCCCCAGCATTTT CASSLGHGDQPQHF
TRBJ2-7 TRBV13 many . TGTGCCAGCAGCAAAGGGGTGAGTTACGAGCAGTACTTC CASSKGVSYEQYF